The 20 T cell receptor beta chains reported below all come from one sample, sequenced in a study of blood T cell repertoires in COVID-19. The protocol was immunoSEQ multiplex PCR, while the TCRdb copy is restricted to in-frame clones and leaves out a portion. Counted here are more than 50,000 clones, approximately 85% occurring once; the ten biggest clones make up about 16%. Sequencing was done on a sample of peripheral blood. The source of these receptors is a human donor in a cohort sampled during active COVID-19.

This chain connects TRBV19 to TRBJ1-2; D possibly corresponds to TRBD1 (5 bases). V was cut by 6 bases and J by 5 bases, with 13 bases left in between. Germline values: CDR1 LNHDA, CDR2 SQIVND (reference sequence). The CDR3 is 13 amino acids. The CDR3 DNA is TGTGCCAGTAGACAGAGGCAGGGTTATGGCTACACCTTC. The encoded protein is CASRQRQGYGYTF. The full variable domain, completed using reference TRBV19 and TRBJ1-2, is DGGITQSPKYLFRKEGQNVTLSCEQNLNHDAMYWYRQDPGQGLRLIYYSQIVNDFQKGDIAEGYSVSREKKESFPLTVTSAQKNPTAFYLCASRQRQGYGYTFGSGTRLTVV.

This chain joins TRBV11-3 and TRBJ2-1; D unclear. In germline, CDR1 is SGHNT, CDR2 YENEEA. The CDR3 extends over 13 amino acids. V lost 3 bases and J lost 0, with 3 bases in between. The CDR3 spells CASSLASYNEQFF. CDR3 nucleotide sequence: TGTGCCAGCAGCTTGGCCTCCTACAATGAGCAGTTCTTC.

V is TRBV19 and J is TRBJ2-7; no clear D. Trimming removed 5 bases at V and 4 bases at J, with 18 bases between. This CDR3 has 15 residues. The germline V gene has CDR1 LNHDA and CDR2 SQIVND (reference sequence). The CDR3 is CASSRPGHTRYEQYF. In DNA, the CDR3 is TGTGCCAGTAGTCGTCCAGGCCACACAAGATACGAGCAGTACTTC. Looking up the rest from reference TRBV19 and TRBJ2-7 gives the full variable domain: DGGITQSPKYLFRKEGQNVTLSCEQNLNHDAMYWYRQDPGQGLRLIYYSQIVNDFQKGDIAEGYSVSREKKESFPLTVTSAQKNPTAFYLCASSRPGHTRYEQYFGPGTRLTVT.

The V and J genes are TRBV3-1 (or the pseudogene TRBV3-2) and TRBJ2-1; the match to TRBD2 covers 7 bases. Looked up from germline, CDR1 is LGHDT and CDR2 is YNNKEL (reference sequence). The CDR3 sequence is 14 residues long. V lost 3 bases to trimming and J lost 7 bases; unmatched junction nucleotides: 6. The CDR3 is CASSQGGGPNEQFF. The CDR3 DNA sequence: TGTGCCAGCAGCCAGGGCGGGGGACCAAATGAGCAGTTCTTC.

The chain employs TRBV5-1 and TRBJ2-3, with 9 bases lining up with TRBD2. This CDR3 contains 15 residues. V trimming: 9 bases; J trimming: 4 bases; junction bases outside the gene matches: 12. From germline, CDR1 is SGHRS and CDR2 YFSETQ. CDR3 in amino acids: CATTTAGGTADTQYF. Here the CDR3 DNA reads TGCGCCACCACCACGGCGGGGGGGACGGCAGATACGCAGTATTTT.

The chain is built from TRBV27 and TRBJ1-2, with D possibly matching TRBD1 (6 bases). V was shortened by 8 bases and J by 7 bases, with 17 bases between the two germline ends. Germline values: CDR1 MNHEY, CDR2 SMNVEV (reference sequence). The CDR3 is made up of 13 amino acids. In DNA, the CDR3 is TGTGCCAGCGGCCTCGGGACATTAGGTGGCTACACCTTC. The encoded protein is CASGLGTLGGYTF.

The chain recombines TRBV4-3 with TRBJ1-4; D might be TRBD1 (6 bases). There are 17 residues in the CDR3. CDR1 and CDR2 (germline): LGHNA, YSLEER. V lost 1 base and J 0 bases, leaving 12 bases between the germline ends. The CDR3 protein is CASSQVQGTATNEKLFF. In DNA, the CDR3 is TGCGCCAGCAGCCAAGTTCAGGGGACCGCAACTAATGAAAAACTGTTTTTT.

The V and J genes are TRBV27 and TRBJ2-7, with D possibly TRBD1 on 6 matching bases. The CDR3 totals 14 residues. CDR1 is MNHEY and CDR2 is SMNVEV in the germline V gene (reference sequence). The ends were cut back, 5 bases at V and 2 bases at J, with 13 bases in the middle. CDR3 DNA sequence: TGTGCCAGCAGTCCGCGGACAGTAGCCTACGAGCAGTACTTC. Its translation: CASSPRTVAYEQYF.

V is TRBV11-2 and J is TRBJ1-1, with D perhaps matching TRBD1 (5 bases). Between the trimmed V and J ends, which lost 1 base and 11 bases, there was a span of 8 bases. The CDR3 has 11 residues. Per germline, CDR1 SGHAT and CDR2 FQNNGV. The CDR3 coding sequence is TGTGCCAGCAGCTTAGGCAGGGCTGCTTTCTTT. Its translation: CASSLGRAAFF.

V and J are TRBV18 and TRBJ2-7, with a weak D call TRBD1 (6 bases). CDR1 and CDR2 (germline): KGHSH, LQKENI. Trimming pared 3 bases from V and 6 bases from J, leaving 18 bases between. The CDR3 is 15 amino acids. Written as DNA, the CDR3 is TGTGCCAGCTCACCCGAGGCACAGGGCCCAACCGAGCAGTACTTC. As protein: CASSPEAQGPTEQYF.

This clone was picked up one time. This chain uses TRBV5-4 with TRBJ2-4, with 11 bases lining up with TRBD1. Trimming took 6 bases from V and 6 from J; bases not matched to a gene: 5. The germline V gene encodes CDR1 SGHNT and CDR2 YYREEE (reference sequence). This CDR3 region has 14 residues. Here the CDR3 DNA reads TGTGCCAGCACCATGGGACAGGGGGGAAACATTCAGTACTTC. Residues: CASTMGQGGNIQYF.

CDR3 in amino acids: CASSPPRGRIRSGANVLTF. The CDR3 coding sequence is TGTGCCAGCTCACCACCTAGGGGGCGCATAAGGTCTGGGGCCAACGTCCTGACTTTC. This rearrangement joins TRBV18 to TRBJ2-6; TRBD1 aligns across 7 bases. Germline loops: CDR1 KGHSH, CDR2 LQKENI. V trimming: 0 bases; J trimming: 1 base; junction bases outside the gene matches: 9. This CDR3 spans 19 amino acids.

About this clone: The sample carries other DNA sequences with the same CDR3. This rearrangement joins TRBV29-1 to TRBJ1-5, with a weak D call TRBD1 (6 bases). The CDR3 runs 12 residues. Germline CDR1 SQVTM, CDR2 ANQGSEA. Trimming took 4 bases from V and 5 from J, leaving 9 bases between them. CDR3 DNA: TGCAGCGTTGGACAGGTAGATCAGCCCCAGCATTTT. It is translated as CSVGQVDQPQHF.

CDR3 sequence (DNA): TGTGCCAGCAGCCCAAGGACAGTTCGGCAGCCCCAGCATTTT. Its translation is CASSPRTVRQPQHF. The chain combines TRBV2 with TRBJ1-5, with D perhaps TRBD1 (6 bases). The germline CDR1 and CDR2 sequences are SNHLY and FYNNEI. Trimming removed 6 bases from V and 7 bases from J, with 16 bases in between. The CDR3 totals 14 residues.

This chain joins TRBV7-9 and TRBJ2-7, with 7 positions matching TRBD1. Germline V gene data show CDR1 as SEHNR and CDR2 as FQNEAQ (reference sequence). CDR3 length equals 17 residues. V shed 4 bases and J 2 bases; nucleotides not matched to a gene: 14. The CDR3 bases are TGTGCCAGCAGCTCGCTCACAATCGGGACAGTGACCTACGAGCAGTACTTC. It specifies CASSSLTIGTVTYEQYF.

The chain joins TRBV6-8 to TRBJ2-4, with D possibly TRBD1 on 5 matching bases. Germline CDR1 is MNHGY and CDR2 is SAAAGT. CDR3 length equals 17 residues. Trimming pared 1 base from V and 2 bases from J, leaving 15 bases between. The CDR3 loop is CASSYYKQEITKNIQYF. Written as DNA, the CDR3 is TGTGCCAGCAGTTACTATAAACAGGAGATCACCAAAAACATTCAGTACTTC.

V and J are TRBV5-1 and TRBJ2-3, with D maybe TRBD2 (7 bases). The germline V gene has CDR1 SGHRS and CDR2 YFSETQ. V gave up 0 bases and J gave up 0 bases, with 14 bases separating them. This CDR3 has 17 residues. CDR3 nucleotides: TGCGCCAGCAGCTTGGCCAAGGGAGGGGGAAGCACAGATACGCAGTATTTT. Amino acids: CASSLAKGGGSTDTQYF.

V is TRBV5-5 and J is TRBJ2-7; D is ambiguous. Trimming left V 0 bases short and J 3 bases short, with 7 bases between. This CDR3 region has 13 residues. Per the germline V gene, CDR1 is SGHKS and CDR2 is YYEKEE (reference sequence). CDR3 in DNA: TGTGCCAGCAGCTTGGCCGCCAGCTACGAGCAGTACTTC. Translated: CASSLAASYEQYF.

V and J are TRBV3-1 (or the pseudogene TRBV3-2) and TRBJ2-1; 9 nucleotides line up with TRBD2. The J segment lost 9 bases and the V segment lost 4 bases, leaving 4 bases of the junction unmatched. Germline V lookup: CDR1 LGHDT, CDR2 YNNKEL (reference sequence). This CDR3 is built from 13 residues. CDR3 protein: CASSRSSGGEQFF. The CDR3 coding sequence is TGTGCCAGCAGCCGGAGTAGCGGGGGTGAGCAGTTCTTC.

In its sample, this clone was seen once. The V gene is TRBV29-1, the J gene TRBJ2-7, with 8 positions matching TRBD1. Germline CDR1 SQVTM, CDR2 ANQGSEA. Unmatched junction bases numbered 5, after V lost 4 bases and J lost 3 bases. CDR3 length: 13 residues. CDR3 sequence (DNA): TGCAGCGTTGTACAGGACAGGGTCTACGAGCAGTACTTC. It yields the protein CSVVQDRVYEQYF.